This TCR beta chain derives from a study of cytomegalovirus exposure and HLA in healthy donors. CDR1 SNHLY and CDR2 FYNNEI come from the germline V gene. With V trimmed by 6 bases and J by 0 bases, 2 bases remained unmatched. There are 13 residues in the CDR3. 13 Jbeta primers and 60 Vbeta primers were used for the PCR. Profiling relied on immunoSEQ multiplex PCR, and the TCRdb table lists in-frame clones only, not all of them. The repertoire includes about 90,000 clones, approximately 70% of them detected once, and approximately 2.3% sits in the top ten. The chain recombines TRBV2 with TRBJ2-7, with TRBD1 matching 7 bases. The receptor was isolated from a man in his thirties or forties in good health and CMV-seronegative. The material sequenced was PBMCs. The CDR3 DNA is TGTGCCAGCAGCTGGACAGGCTCCTACGAGCAGTACTTC. This codes for CASSWTGSYEQYF.